The 9 T cell receptor beta chains in this list originate from one sample, sequenced in a study of T cell responses to AZD1222 COVID-19 vaccine. Measured with immunoSEQ multiplex PCR; TCRdb has only the in-frame clones, and not every one. The data show 170,000 or so clones, around 90% seen once. The specimen was peripheral blood, collected 28 days after the second AZD1222 dose. Receptors originate from an adult who received the AZD1222 COVID-19 vaccine.

The rearrangement uses TRBV19 and TRBJ2-3; the D gene is possibly TRBD2 (6 bases). Per the germline V gene, CDR1 is LNHDA and CDR2 is SQIVND (reference sequence). The CDR3 runs to 13 residues. V dropped 7 bases and J dropped 0 bases, with 8 bases sitting between them. CDR3 sequence reads: CASKGTSTDTQYF. The DNA of the CDR3 is TGTGCCAGTAAAGGGACTAGCACAGATACGCAGTATTTT.

This clone was observed once. Additional DNA sequences in this sample encode the identical CDR3. J is TRBJ1-1 and V is TRBV5-1; weak D call: TRBD1 (6 bases). The CDR3 extends over 13 amino acids. The germline CDR1 and CDR2 sequences are SGHRS and YFSETQ. Trimming took off 1 base at V and 5 bases at J, with 9 bases between the two ends. Here the CDR3 DNA reads TGCGCCAGCAGCTTGAGGGGGGGAACTGAAGCTTTCTTT. Translation: CASSLRGGTEAFF.

The V call is TRBV11-3, the J call TRBJ1-5; D is ambiguous. The CDR3 has 15 residues. Trimming took off 5 bases at V and 0 bases at J, with 11 bases between the two ends. The germline V gene has CDR1 SGHNT and CDR2 YENEEA. CDR3: CASSVTTVSNQPQHF. The CDR3 nucleotides are TGTGCCAGCAGCGTAACTACAGTTAGCAATCAGCCCCAGCATTTT.

This rearrangement joins TRBV24-1 to TRBJ2-1, with TRBD1 identical over 11 bases. The trim removed 10 bases at V and 6 bases at J, leaving 19 bases unmatched. Germline V gives CDR1 KGHDR, CDR2 SFDVKD. The CDR3 has 18 residues. The CDR3 nucleotides read TGTGCCACTGCCGGGACAGGGGGGTTTGTGGCAAGGGTCAATGAGCAGTTCTTC. Its translation: CATAGTGGFVARVNEQFF.

V usage is TRBV14 and J usage is TRBJ2-2; TRBD2 matches 14 bases. V lost 4 bases and J lost 4; bases outside the gene matches: 2. The CDR3 has 16 amino acids. The germline V gene has CDR1 SGHDN and CDR2 FVKESK. The chain's CDR3 is CASSRLAGGPTGELFF. The CDR3 nucleotides are TGTGCCAGCAGCCGACTAGCGGGGGGGCCCACCGGGGAGCTGTTTTTT.

The genes are TRBV19 and TRBJ1-4; D gene ambiguous. Trimming took off 7 bases at V and 3 bases at J, with 18 bases between the two ends. Germline CDR1 and CDR2: LNHDA and SQIVND (reference sequence). The CDR3 covers 16 residues. DNA for the CDR3: TGTGCCAGTACGTCCCTTTACGGCTCTGCTAATGAAAAACTGTTTTTT. Translation gives CASTSLYGSANEKLFF.

CDR3 coding DNA: TGTGCCAGCAGCCAAGGGGACAGCCAGAATTCACCCCTCCACTTT. Amino acid sequence: CASSQGDSQNSPLHF. The genes are TRBV3-1 (or the pseudogene TRBV3-2) and TRBJ1-6, with TRBD1 matching 7 bases. The CDR3 extends over 15 amino acids. The germline gives CDR1 LGHDT, CDR2 YNNKEL (reference sequence). V was pared by 1 base and J by 7 bases, with 4 bases of the junction left unmatched.

This chain uses TRBV4-2 with TRBJ2-7, with 7 bases fitting TRBD2. CDR3 length: 14 amino acids. Germline V gene sequence: CDR1 LGHNA, CDR2 YNFKEQ. Trimming removed 1 base from V and 0 bases from J; junction bases left unmatched: 0. CDR3 nucleotides: TGTGCCAGCAGCCAAGGGACTAGCTCCTACGAGCAGTACTTC. Translation: CASSQGTSSYEQYF.

The chain carries TRBV20-1 and TRBJ2-3; 8 bases fit TRBD1. This CDR3 has 12 amino acids. Germline V gene data show CDR1 as DFQATT and CDR2 as SNEGSKA (reference sequence). Trimming at V came to 3 bases and at J to 6 bases, leaving 2 bases not matched to a gene. The CDR3 coding sequence is TGCAGTGCTAGTACAGGGGGTGATACGCAGTATTTT. This encodes CSASTGGDTQYF.